The text below deals with one T cell receptor (beta chain). Its target is not known. This sequence may be a read error, since a much larger clone differs from it by one base. The CDR3 consists of 14 residues. Germline-derived CDR1 and CDR2 are SGHVS and FNYEAQ. The data are from a study of T cell repertoires in cytomegalovirus infection. The study's findings and limits: Dominating the ex vivo response were TCR beta clonotypes that were CMV-specific and HLA-C-restricted.

TCRdb fed the reads into MiXCR, producing one record per CDR3 protein. The sample records about 920,000 distinct CDR3 sequences, approximately 32% being singletons. This clonotype was obtained from a human donor in good health (CMV status not recorded). Some clones in this sample may be carry-over from other donors' samples. This rearrangement joins TRBV7-6 to TRBJ2-1; D is possibly TRBD1 (5 bases). Sequencing was performed on cultured CD8+ T cells from PBMCs, taken from culture after CMV antigen stimulation. The CDR3 reads CVSSLKGSHNEQFF. The CDR3 DNA sequence: TGTGTCAGCAGCTTAAAGGGGTCACACAATGAGCAGTTCTTC. Complete variable domain (other parts from reference TRBV7-6 and TRBJ2-1): GAGVSQSPRYKVTKRGQDVALRCDPISGHVSLYWYRQALGQGPEFLTYFNYEAQQDKSGLPNDRFSAERPEGSISTLTIQRTEQRDSAMYRCVSSLKGSHNEQFFGPGTRLTVL.